This T cell receptor beta chain is from a study of T cells in Graves' hyperthyroidism and ophthalmopathy. What was amplified from RNA transcripts were TCR beta CDR3 regions. HTBI primers were employed in a first-round RT-PCR of the TCR CDR3. TCRdb reprocessed the multiplex PCR reads with MiXCR, giving one entry per CDR3 protein. The sample holds almost 600,000 distinct CDR3 sequences; roughly 46% are singletons and the top ten take approximately 7.5%. Findings and limits, study-wide: Most expanded thyroid clonotypes above 0.001 recurred in blood.

The CDR3 is 12 residues long. V was pared by 2 bases and J by 10 bases, with 4 bases of the junction left unmatched. Germline lookup yields CDR1 LGHDT and CDR2 YNNKEL (reference sequence). At least ten counts were recorded for this clonotype. Its antigen is as yet unknown. Sequenced input: peripheral blood or thyroid tissue (not recorded which). The TCR comes from a woman between 18 and 30 years old with Graves' hyperthyroidism. This chain uses TRBV3-1 with TRBJ1-2, with TRBD1 matching 7 bases. Written as DNA, the CDR3 is TGTGCCAGCAGCCAAAGACAGGGAAACTACACCTTC. Translating gives CASSQRQGNYTF.